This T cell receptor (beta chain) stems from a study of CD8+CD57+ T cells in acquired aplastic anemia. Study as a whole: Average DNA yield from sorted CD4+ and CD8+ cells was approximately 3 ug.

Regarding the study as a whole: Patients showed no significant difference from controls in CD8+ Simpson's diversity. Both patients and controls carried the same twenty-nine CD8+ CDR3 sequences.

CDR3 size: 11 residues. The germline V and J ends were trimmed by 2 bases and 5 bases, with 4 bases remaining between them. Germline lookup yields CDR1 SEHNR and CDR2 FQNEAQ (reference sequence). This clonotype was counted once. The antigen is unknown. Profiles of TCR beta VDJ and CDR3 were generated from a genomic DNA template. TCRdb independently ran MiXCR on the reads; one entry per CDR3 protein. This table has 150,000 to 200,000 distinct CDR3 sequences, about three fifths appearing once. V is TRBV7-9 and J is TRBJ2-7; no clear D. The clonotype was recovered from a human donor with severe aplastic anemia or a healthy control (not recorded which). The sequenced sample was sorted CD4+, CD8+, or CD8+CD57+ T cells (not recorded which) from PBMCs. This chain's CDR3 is CASSLFDEQYF. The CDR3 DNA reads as TGTGCCAGCAGCTTATTTGACGAGCAGTACTTC.